Each of the 13 T cell receptor beta chains below was sequenced from the same sample in a study of T cells in Graves' hyperthyroidism and ophthalmopathy. TCR beta CDR3 regions were amplified from RNA transcripts. Primed by the HTBI set, a first-round RT-PCR was run on the TCR CDR3. TCRdb redid the calling of the multiplex PCR reads with MiXCR, one entry per CDR3 protein. The sample consists of approximately 210,000 distinct CDR3 sequences, roughly 17% of them appearing once. The sequencing sample was made of blood. These TCRs come from a man aged 45 to 65 with Graves' hyperthyroidism.

A note on this clonotype: Germline is not matched at one junction end, which may reflect a read error. V and J are TRBV19 and TRBJ2-1; 7 bases are a match to TRBD1. The CDR3 has 15 amino acids. Germline loops: CDR1 LNHDA, CDR2 SQIVND (reference sequence). CDR3: CASSIRDSLYNELFF. The CDR3, as DNA: TGTGCCAGTAGTATACGGGACAGTCTTTACAATGAGCTGTTCTTC. Variable domain in full (rest from reference TRBV19 and TRBJ2-1): DGGITQSPKYLFRKEGQNVTLSCEQNLNHDAMYWYRQDPGQGLRLIYYSQIVNDFQKGDIAEGYSVSREKKESFPLTVTSAQKNPTAFYLCASSIRDSLYNELFFGPGTRLTVL.

In its sample, this clonotype was seen many times. The V gene is TRBV20-1, the J gene TRBJ2-7, with D uncertain. Germline CDR1 is DFQATT and CDR2 is SNEGSKA (reference sequence). The length of the CDR3 is 14 residues. Deletions cut 5 bases from V and 2 bases from J, with 16 bases between. CDR3 amino acids: CSAPPGRETYEQYF. In DNA form, the CDR3 reads TGCAGTGCTCCCCCTGGAAGGGAAACCTACGAGCAGTACTTC.

This clonotype was seen many times. The chain uses TRBV29-1 and TRBJ2-3, with D perhaps matching TRBD2 (6 bases). This CDR3 has 15 amino acids. V was cut by 5 bases and J by 2 bases, with 17 bases left in between. CDR1 SQVTM and CDR2 ANQGSEA come from the germline V gene. The CDR3 sequence is CSVPRVGGLTDTQYF. The CDR3 coding sequence is TGCAGCGTTCCCAGGGTGGGAGGACTCACAGATACGCAGTATTTT.

This clonotype has ten or more counts. The chain links TRBV13 to TRBJ2-7, with 11 bases fitting TRBD2. Germline V gene lookup returns CDR1 PRHDT and CDR2 FYEKMQ (reference sequence). The CDR3 has 14 residues. V shed 5 bases and J 7 bases; nucleotides not matched to a gene: 7. The CDR3 nucleotides read TGTGCCAGCAGCCCCAAGGGACTAGCGGAAGAGCAGTACTTC. Translation: CASSPKGLAEEQYF. Filled out from reference TRBV13 and TRBJ2-7, the complete variable domain reads AAGVIQSPRHLIKEKRETATLKCYPIPRHDTVYWYQQGPGQDPQFLISFYEKMQSDKGSIPDRFSAQQFSDYHSELNMSSLELGDSALYFCASSPKGLAEEQYFGPGTRLTVT.

This clonotype has at least ten counts. The rearrangement joins TRBV11-3 to TRBJ2-1; D unresolved. This CDR3 contains 14 residues. Germline-derived CDR1 and CDR2 are SGHNT and YENEEA. V was pared by 6 bases and J by 11 bases, with 20 bases between. CDR3 region: CASRLDGTVAQQFF. CDR3 nucleotides: TGTGCCAGCAGGCTCGACGGAACAGTGGCGCAGCAGTTCTTC.

This clonotype was recorded many times. This rearrangement joins TRBV12-3 or TRBV12-4 to TRBJ2-2; D may be TRBD2 (6 bases). This CDR3 region has 13 residues. Trimming stripped 6 bases from V and 8 bases from J, with 13 bases between. The CDR3 region has the DNA TGTGCCAGCAGGCGCGGAGGGCGAGGGGAGCTGTTTTTT. Translating gives CASRRGGRGELFF.

The genes are TRBV2 and TRBJ2-1; 9 bases match TRBD1. The germline CDR1 and CDR2 sequences are SNHLY and FYNNEI. V lost 6 bases, J lost 7 bases, and 4 bases stayed unmatched. The CDR3 has 13 residues. CDR3 bases: TGTGCCAGCAGCGCCGGGACAGGGAATGAGCAGTTCTTC. This translates into CASSAGTGNEQFF.

This clonotype was counted only a few times. CDR3 DNA sequence: TGTGCCAGCAGACCCCAGGGGGCGACTACCTACGAGCAGTACTTC. The encoded protein is CASRPQGATTYEQYF. The genes are TRBV6-1 and TRBJ2-7; TRBD1 agrees at 8 bases. This CDR3 contains 15 residues. Trimming removed 6 bases from V and 2 bases from J; junction bases left unmatched: 9. CDR1 is MNHNS, CDR2 SASEGT, per germline.

The V gene is TRBV5-1, the J gene TRBJ2-3, with D unresolved. Germline values: CDR1 SGHRS, CDR2 YFSETQ. V was trimmed by 0 bases and J by 2 bases, leaving 7 bases between them. The length of the CDR3 is 14 residues. CDR3 sequence: CASSLVFYTDTQYF. For the CDR3, the DNA is TGCGCCAGCAGCTTGGTTTTCTACACAGATACGCAGTATTTT.

This clonotype was detected ten times or more. The genes are TRBV2 and TRBJ2-7; 7 bases match TRBD1. The CDR3 consists of 15 residues. Unmatched junction bases numbered 7, after V lost 4 bases and J lost 1 base. Germline CDR1 reads SNHLY; CDR2 reads FYNNEI. In nucleotides, the CDR3 is TGTGCCAGCAGTGGGGACAGCTGGGTTTCCTACGAGCAGTACTTC. Residues: CASSGDSWVSYEQYF.

This clonotype was detected ten times or more. The chain has TRBV2 and TRBJ1-1; 7 positions agree with TRBD1. The CDR3 consists of 15 residues. From germline, CDR1 is SNHLY and CDR2 FYNNEI. With 6 bases clipped from V and 4 bases from J, the junction kept 11 bases outside the gene matches. The DNA of the CDR3 is TGTGCCAGCAGCCTACAGGGGTTTGGTAGCACTGAAGCTTTCTTT. Residues: CASSLQGFGSTEAFF.

This clonotype was seen repeatedly, ten times or more. The rearrangement uses TRBV12-3 or TRBV12-4 and TRBJ2-5, with 7 bases aligning to TRBD1. After removal of 9 bases from V and 5 bases from J, the junction contained 6 bases not matched to a gene. The CDR3 runs to 12 residues. The CDR3 coding sequence is TGTGCCAGTCGGTCGGACAGGGAGACCCAGTACTTC. Protein sequence: CASRSDRETQYF.

This clonotype was counted only a few times. The chain uses TRBV20-1 and TRBJ1-4; D call uncertain. The ends were cut back, 0 bases at V and 4 bases at J, with 12 bases in the middle. Per germline, CDR1 DFQATT and CDR2 SNEGSKA (reference sequence). The CDR3 runs to 15 residues. CDR3 DNA sequence: TGCAGTGCTAGAGACCAGACGGTGATTAATGAAAAACTGTTTTTT. This gives the protein CSARDQTVINEKLFF.